This passage covers 6 T cell receptor beta chains from one sample sequenced in a study of blood T cell repertoires in COVID-19. The assay was immunoSEQ multiplex PCR, and TCRdb's table has in-frame clones only and misses some. The repertoire consists of approximately 240,000 clones, with around 87% occurring once and the leading ten covering about 6.9%. Material: PBMCs or T cells enriched from blood (not recorded which). The receptor source for this set is a woman in her thirties with acute COVID-19.

This rearrangement joins TRBV28 to TRBJ1-1, with D tentatively TRBD1 (6 bases). Trimming stripped 7 bases from V and 5 bases from J, with 23 bases between. The CDR3 has 16 amino acids. Germline V CDR1 and CDR2: MDHEN, SYDVKM. The DNA of the CDR3 is TGTGCCAGCACCAAAGCAGCGGGGGGGCGCGGGACTGAAGCTTTCTTT. Encoded protein: CASTKAAGGRGTEAFF.

This clone appeared a few times. This chain connects TRBV12-3 or TRBV12-4 to TRBJ2-7; tentatively, D is TRBD2 (6 bases). The CDR3 extends over 12 amino acids. V lost 2 bases to trimming and J lost 6 bases, with 8 bases between them. CDR3 coding DNA: TGTGCCAGCAGTTTAACTAGCACCGAGCAGTACTTC. Its protein product is CASSLTSTEQYF.

This sequence joins TRBV28 and TRBJ1-5, with 11 bases identical to TRBD1. There are 15 residues in the CDR3. V lost 7 bases and J lost 6; bases outside the gene matches: 8. Germline V lookup: CDR1 MDHEN, CDR2 SYDVKM. CDR3 sequence reads: CASTSWTGGVQPQHF. The CDR3 DNA follows: TGTGCCAGCACCTCCTGGACAGGGGGCGTTCAGCCCCAGCATTTT.

The rearrangement links TRBV19 to TRBJ2-1, with D perhaps matching TRBD2 (6 bases). This CDR3 is 13 amino acids long. Between the trimmed V and J ends, which lost 5 bases and 7 bases, there was a span of 12 bases. The germline V gene encodes CDR1 LNHDA and CDR2 SQIVND (reference sequence). This CDR3 is CASSVREGNEQFF. The CDR3 DNA follows: TGTGCCAGTAGTGTGCGGGAAGGGAATGAGCAGTTCTTC. Based on the CDR3 plus reference TRBV19 and TRBJ2-1, the full variable domain is DGGITQSPKYLFRKEGQNVTLSCEQNLNHDAMYWYRQDPGQGLRLIYYSQIVNDFQKGDIAEGYSVSREKKESFPLTVTSAQKNPTAFYLCASSVREGNEQFFGPGTRLTVL.

About this clone itself: The sample carries other DNA sequences with the same CDR3. The chain employs TRBV6-5 and TRBJ1-1, with 7 bases that match TRBD1. Germline V gives CDR1 MNHEY, CDR2 SVGAGI. This CDR3 region has 13 residues. The V segment lost 6 bases and the J segment 2 bases; nucleotides outside the gene matches: 3. The CDR3 DNA sequence: TGTGCCAGCAGGGGGACAGCCAACACTGAAGCTTTCTTT. Protein sequence: CASRGTANTEAFF.

The chain uses TRBV13 and TRBJ2-7, with a possible D match to TRBD1 (5 bases). The CDR3 has 13 amino acids. Germline-derived CDR1 and CDR2 are PRHDT and FYEKMQ (reference sequence). V lost 3 bases, J lost 3 bases, and 9 bases lay in between. CDR3 bases: TGTGCCAGCAGCTTGGGGCTAAACTACGAGCAGTACTTC. It yields the protein CASSLGLNYEQYF.